Listed below are T cell receptor beta chains from one sample, sequenced in a study of blood T cell repertoires in COVID-19. Here immunoSEQ multiplex PCR was the method, and the copy in TCRdb shows in-frame clones only, minus some. Of about 140,000 clones in the sample, around 83% were seen once. The material sequenced was peripheral blood. Every receptor here comes from a woman aged 55-70 years with acute or convalescent COVID-19. Both conserved end residues are part of each CDR3. The D gene is left open where the match is weak. Rows give clone size only sometimes, using once, few, many, or a class for an expanded clone.

V,length,D,size,J,CDR3
TRBV28,18,TRBD1,-,TRBJ1-1,CASSLVWGTGSIDTEAFF
TRBV15,15,-,-,TRBJ1-1,CATSRDTAGYTEAFF
TRBV6-4,16,TRBD1,-,TRBJ1-6,CASRKTGVGDGSPLHF
TRBV3-1/TRBV3-2,16,TRBD2,-,TRBJ2-3,CASSQKRGGFYDTQYF
TRBV19,16,-,once,TRBJ2-6,CASTKGAGSGANVLTF
TRBV28,14,-,once,TRBJ2-7,CASAWFRHSYEQYF
TRBV5-1,15,TRBD1,-,TRBJ1-2,CASSLGTGNVYGYTF
TRBV6-6,13,TRBD2,-,TRBJ2-1,CASSYRGEHEQFF
TRBV7-3,14,TRBD1,-,TRBJ2-2,CATGQGRGTGELFF
TRBV5-8,15,TRBD1,once,TRBJ2-2,CASSRRQGTTGELFF
TRBV20-1,11,-,-,TRBJ2-1,CSAFLRNEQFF
TRBV28,13,TRBD2,-,TRBJ2-7,CASTSGVYYEQYF
TRBV5-5,14,-,-,TRBJ2-7,CASSLGTDMGEQYF
TRBV9,17,-,-,TRBJ2-3,CASSVDLQGKSADTQYF
TRBV7-3,13,-,once,TRBJ2-7,CASSPGRGSEQYF
TRBV29-1,15,TRBD2,-,TRBJ2-1,CSVDVAGGSYNEQFF
TRBV4-1,14,-,few,TRBJ1-6,CASSLQLRDSPLHF
TRBV7-8,11,-,-,TRBJ2-1,CASGPNVEQFF
TRBV5-6,14,-,-,TRBJ2-5,CASSEQEAYETQYF
TRBV28,15,TRBD2,-,TRBJ2-3,CASSPTSGGRISQYF
TRBV11-3,13,TRBD1,-,TRBJ2-7,CASSLPGGVEQYF
TRBV18,13,-,many,TRBJ1-1,CASSPQLNTEAFF
TRBV20-1,11,-,-,TRBJ2-3,CSAYSSDTQYF
TRBV4-1,18,TRBD1,few,TRBJ1-6,CASSQLGARGPVGSPLHF
TRBV14,13,-,-,TRBJ1-1,CASSQVSQFEAFF
TRBV7-6,15,TRBD2,once,TRBJ2-1,CASSLARGGLYEQFF
TRBV19,16,-,many,TRBJ2-1,CASSITADSSYNEQFF
TRBV4-2,18,TRBD2,-,TRBJ2-1,CASSQATLAGLTYNEQFF
TRBV5-1,15,TRBD2,-,TRBJ2-1,CASSTGLAGYNEQFF
TRBV7-9,14,TRBD2,once,TRBJ2-5,CASSVPRGRETQYF
TRBV21-1,18,-,-,TRBJ1-1,CASSPRPGTGVFWTEAFF
TRBV7-9,13,-,few,TRBJ1-2,CASSSTGIYGYTF
TRBV10-3,16,TRBD1,-,TRBJ1-1,CAIRGQGQGADTEAFF
TRBV7-2,10,-,-,TRBJ1-5,CASPPRPQHF
TRBV7-2,15,-,-,TRBJ1-5,CASSLAGQFNQPQHF
TRBV2,11,TRBD1,few,TRBJ1-2,CARQGARGYTF
TRBV24-1,13,-,-,TRBJ2-5,CATRGEVRETQYF
TRBV7-2,12,-,once,TRBJ1-3,CASSPGGNTIYF
TRBV9,15,TRBD1,-,TRBJ2-5,CASSLNWDSQETQYF
TRBV12-3/TRBV12-4,13,TRBD1,-,TRBJ2-3,CASSIRTGSTQYF
TRBV27,15,-,-,TRBJ1-1,CASSLAGNSYTEAFF
TRBV4-1,17,-,-,TRBJ2-1,CASSQVDLGFRDNEQFF
TRBV28,16,-,-,TRBJ2-3,CASSFIQGVWTDTQYF
TRBV12-3/TRBV12-4,12,-,-,TRBJ2-7,CATPARVHEQYF
TRBV15,14,-,-,TRBJ2-2,CATSRDRGTGELFF
TRBV24-1,15,TRBD1,-,TRBJ1-1,CATSADREEDTEAFF
TRBV12-2,10,-,-,TRBJ2-4,CASRPGRFHF
TRBV19,16,TRBD1,-,TRBJ2-1,CASSIGAGGSYNEQFF
TRBV6-1,17,TRBD1,-,TRBJ1-2,CASSEAWGQSPNYGYTF
TRBV7-6,15,TRBD2,-,TRBJ2-1,CASSSSGDSYNEQFF
TRBV7-9,15,-,-,TRBJ1-2,CASSLEQGLNYGYTF
TRBV5-4,15,-,-,TRBJ1-5,CASSFGGKGNQPQHF
TRBV30,13,-,few,TRBJ2-7,CAWKEDTHYEQYF
TRBV10-2,15,TRBD2,-,TRBJ2-1,CASSEPSGGGNEQFF
TRBV4-1,16,TRBD1,-,TRBJ2-2,CASSQGGTVNTGELFF
TRBV18,15,TRBD2,-,TRBJ2-1,CASSLLAGGQNEQFF
TRBV7-9,14,-,-,TRBJ1-2,CASSQVQGNYGYTF
TRBV29-1,14,TRBD2,-,TRBJ2-1,CSAVPLGLAGEQFF
TRBV6-5,13,-,-,TRBJ2-3,CASKSGGTDTQYF